The table lists the clone carrying this T cell receptor beta chain with many counts. Described time point: sample taken at primary tumor resection. Whole RNA was taken from tumor, nontumor lung or frozen PBMC; it was then sequenced unsorted. Trimming left V 0 bases short and J 1 base short, with 6 bases between. The length of the CDR3 is 14 residues. Germline CDR1 and CDR2: LGHNA and YNFKEQ. The sample comes from a study of spatial heterogeneity in lung cancer. From the 5' RACE reads, TCRdb called clonotypes with MiXCR, one entry per CDR3 protein. The sample lists under 75,000 distinct CDR3 sequences, 13% occurring once.

Material: PBMCs, obtained at surgery. The sequence derives from a male donor with early-stage non-small cell lung cancer. The V and J genes are TRBV4-2 and TRBJ1-1, with D hard to call. The CDR3 sequence is CASSQDLENTEAFF. CDR3 sequence (DNA): TGTGCCAGCAGCCAAGATCTGGAGAACACTGAAGCTTTCTTT.